The clone carrying this TCR beta chain was counted only a few times. What it binds is not known. A second PCR of 7 to 11 cycles used a sample-barcoded 5' primer and a J-beta primer mix. TCRdb re-analysed the 5' RACE reads in MiXCR, keeping a single row per CDR3 protein. The data hold some 1.1 million distinct CDR3 sequences, with roughly two fifths observed a single time. The record originates from a study of blood T cells in healthy people across ages. Study-wide points: The fall in TCR beta diversity per million T cells was roughly linear with age. The study lacked donor CMV status, which possibly confounded expanded clonotype changes.

PBMCs were isolated at a quantity of at least 6 million per sample. Total RNA, at least 6 micrograms per sample, came from PBMCs. The CDR3 has 15 amino acids. Looked up from germline, CDR1 is SQVTM and CDR2 is ANQGSEA. The V gene end was trimmed by 2 bases and the J gene end by 2 bases; junction bases not matched to a gene: 7. The sequence derives from a man aged 18-30 years in good health. The specimen sequenced was blood. V gene TRBV29-1 combines with J gene TRBJ1-2; 8 positions match TRBD1. The CDR3 DNA sequence: TGCAGCGTTGAACGGACAGGGCGCGAAAACTATGGCTACACCTTC. The encoded protein is CSVERTGRENYGYTF.